Each of the 23 T cell receptor beta chains below was sequenced from the same sample in a study of Ad26.COV2.S vaccination and SARS-CoV-2 variants. The treatment is: some 19 received Ad26.COV2.S at low or high dose, single or two shots; about 5 received placebo; per-sample allocation not given. Following the first vaccine or placebo injection, samples were taken on day 63. The repertoire was sequenced with immunoSEQ multiplex PCR; TCRdb's copy has only in-frame clones and lacks some. The table has roughly 380,000 clones, roughly 84% seen once. Specimen: peripheral blood, collected in a trial of Ad26.COV2.S vaccine versus placebo. Receptor source: a person aged 18-65 years who received the Ad26.COV2.S COVID-19 vaccine or a placebo.

The chain couples TRBV10-3 to TRBJ2-7; TRBD1 aligns across 9 bases. The V gene's germline CDR1 is ENHRY and CDR2 SYGVKD. This CDR3 has 15 amino acids. V shed 4 bases and J 6 bases; nucleotides not matched to a gene: 10. Written as DNA, the CDR3 is TGTGCCATCAGTGGAAGGGCGGACAGGGGTGGCGAGCAGTACTTC. The encoded protein is CAISGRADRGGEQYF.

The chain employs TRBV5-5 and TRBJ2-1, with 8 nucleotides matching TRBD1. J was trimmed by 5 bases and V by 5 bases; bases with no gene match: 6. The CDR3 totals 14 residues. CDR1 SGHKS and CDR2 YYEKEE come from the germline V gene (reference sequence). The CDR3 sequence is CASRDGQGNNEQFF. The CDR3 region has the DNA TGTGCCAGCAGGGACGGACAGGGCAACAATGAGCAGTTCTTC.

V gene TRBV30 combines with J gene TRBJ2-7; TRBD1 might be the D (5 bases). The CDR3 contains 12 residues. V dropped 3 bases and J dropped 4 bases, with 10 bases sitting between them. The germline V gene has CDR1 GTSNPN and CDR2 SVGIG (reference sequence). CDR3 nucleotide sequence: TGTGCCTGGAGCGACGCAGGGTACGAGCAGTACTTC. Protein sequence: CAWSDAGYEQYF.

The genes are TRBV2 and TRBJ1-4, with no clear D. The CDR3 sequence is 13 residues long. The germline V gene has CDR1 SNHLY and CDR2 FYNNEI. V lost 8 bases to trimming and J lost 8 bases, with 15 bases between them. The CDR3 sequence: CASLVGFGEKLFF. As DNA, the CDR3 is TGTGCCAGCCTCGTGGGTTTCGGAGAAAAACTGTTTTTT.

In this sample, this clone turned up once. The CDR3 spells CASSSSSGGAYNEQFF. In nucleotides, the CDR3 is TGTGCCAGTAGTTCCAGTAGCGGGGGGGCCTACAATGAGCAGTTCTTC. J is TRBJ2-1 and V is TRBV19, with 11 bases identical to TRBD2. Germline trimming cut 5 bases from V and 2 bases from J; bases unmatched to any gene: 5. The CDR3 has 16 amino acids. The germline V gene encodes CDR1 LNHDA and CDR2 SQIVND (reference sequence). The variable domain in full, completed from reference TRBV19 and TRBJ2-1, reads DGGITQSPKYLFRKEGQNVTLSCEQNLNHDAMYWYRQDPGQGLRLIYYSQIVNDFQKGDIAEGYSVSREKKESFPLTVTSAQKNPTAFYLCASSSSSGGAYNEQFFGPGTRLTVL.

V is TRBV6-1 and J is TRBJ2-5; TRBD2 matches 12 bases. The V and J ends lost 3 bases and 5 bases, in that order; junction bases with no gene match: 7. This CDR3 has 16 amino acids. The germline V gene encodes CDR1 MNHNS and CDR2 SASEGT. The CDR3 loop is CASSEGLAGRRETQYF. For the CDR3, the DNA is TGTGCCAGCAGTGAGGGACTAGCGGGTAGAAGGGAGACCCAGTACTTC.

This chain connects TRBV10-3 to TRBJ1-2; TRBD1 might be the D (5 bases). The V and J ends lost 1 base and 2 bases respectively, with 5 bases between them. This CDR3 has 13 residues. Germline V lookup: CDR1 ENHRY, CDR2 SYGVKD. The CDR3, as DNA: TGTGCCATCAGTGAGTGGGGGAACTATGGCTACACCTTC. Translated: CAISEWGNYGYTF.

This chain joins TRBV3-1 (or the pseudogene TRBV3-2) and TRBJ1-1; D remains unclear. Trimming cost V 3 bases and J 10 bases, with 15 bases left between them. This CDR3 is built from 13 residues. Per the germline V gene, CDR1 is LGHDT and CDR2 is YNNKEL (reference sequence). The CDR3 here is CASSHRYPAGAFF. CDR3 bases: TGTGCCAGCAGCCACCGCTACCCCGCCGGAGCTTTCTTT.

This clone was detected a few times. The rearrangement joins TRBV5-6 to TRBJ1-3; TRBD1 matches at 7 bases. V lost 1 base and J lost 0; bases outside the gene matches: 1. The CDR3 is 15 residues long. Per germline, CDR1 SGHDT and CDR2 YYEEEE. The CDR3 spells CASSLRQGSGNTIYF. DNA of the CDR3: TGTGCCAGCAGCTTGAGACAGGGCTCTGGAAACACCATATATTTT.

The gene calls are TRBV27 and TRBJ1-2; no firm D call. Germline CDR1 MNHEY, CDR2 SMNVEV (reference sequence). V was pared by 3 bases and J by 4 bases, with 12 bases between. The CDR3 runs 14 residues. CDR3 bases: TGTGCCAGCAGTTTTAGCAGCCAGGTCTATGGCTACACCTTC. It yields the protein CASSFSSQVYGYTF.

This chain joins TRBV20-1 and TRBJ1-2; unclear D gene. This CDR3 contains 10 residues. Trimming removed 5 bases from V and 7 bases from J, with 8 bases in between. Germline V gene data show CDR1 as DFQATT and CDR2 as SNEGSKA (reference sequence). Here the CDR3 reads CSAFLGGYTF. The CDR3 DNA follows: TGCAGTGCTTTCCTGGGTGGCTACACCTTC.

This clone came up once. The chain joins TRBV19 to TRBJ1-1, with TRBD1 identical over 11 bases. Per the germline V gene, CDR1 is LNHDA and CDR2 is SQIVND (reference sequence). Unmatched junction bases numbered 3, after V lost 3 bases and J lost 0 bases. The CDR3 has 16 residues. The CDR3 spells CASSIGTGGMNTEAFF. CDR3 nucleotide sequence: TGTGCCAGTAGTATCGGGACAGGGGGAATGAACACTGAAGCTTTCTTT. The whole variable domain, filled in from reference TRBV19 and TRBJ1-1, reads DGGITQSPKYLFRKEGQNVTLSCEQNLNHDAMYWYRQDPGQGLRLIYYSQIVNDFQKGDIAEGYSVSREKKESFPLTVTSAQKNPTAFYLCASSIGTGGMNTEAFFGQGTRLTVV.

As for this clone: This specimen includes other DNA sequences encoding the same CDR3. The chain combines TRBV18 with TRBJ1-1; TRBD1 aligns across 8 bases. J was trimmed by 1 base and V by 3 bases; bases with no gene match: 1. Germline V gene sequence: CDR1 KGHSH, CDR2 LQKENI. The CDR3 is made up of 14 amino acids. The CDR3 DNA sequence: TGTGCCAGCTCACCTGGACAGGGGAACACTGAAGCTTTCTTT. Translation gives CASSPGQGNTEAFF.

This chain uses TRBV5-4 with TRBJ2-5, with TRBD2 matching 16 bases. The trim removed 3 bases at V and 5 bases at J, leaving 7 bases unmatched. CDR3 size: 17 residues. CDR1 is SGHNT, CDR2 YYREEE, per germline (reference sequence). In DNA, the CDR3 is TGTGCCAGCAGCTCTCCGGGACTAGCGGGGGGGGTGGAGACCCAGTACTTC. It is translated as CASSSPGLAGGVETQYF.

This chain uses TRBV7-8 with TRBJ2-1; D may be TRBD1 or TRBD2 (6 bases each). Germline values: CDR1 SGHVS, CDR2 FQNEAQ. V lost 1 base and J 4 bases, leaving 20 bases between the germline ends. The length of the CDR3 is 18 residues. The CDR3 is CASSLGGAARDFYNEQFF. For the CDR3, the DNA is TGTGCCAGCAGCTTAGGGGGGGCGGCAAGGGATTTTTACAATGAGCAGTTCTTC.

The count of this clone is one. The chain carries TRBV11-3 and TRBJ2-1, with D uncertain. V lost 1 base and J 7 bases, leaving 17 bases between the germline ends. Germline CDR1 reads SGHNT; CDR2 reads YENEEA. This CDR3 has 16 amino acids. The CDR3 spells CASSLAGMTSANEQFF. The DNA of the CDR3 is TGTGCCAGCAGCTTAGCCGGTATGACCTCAGCTAATGAGCAGTTCTTC.

V is TRBV3-1 (or the pseudogene TRBV3-2) and J is TRBJ1-3; D is unclear. This CDR3 comprises 15 residues. The V gene lost 1 base and the J gene lost 0 bases, with 7 bases spanning the gap. Germline V gene lookup returns CDR1 LGHDT and CDR2 YNNKEL (reference sequence). The CDR3 bases are TGTGCCAGCAGCCAAGGAGGCCGCTCTGGAAACACCATATATTTT. It translates to CASSQGGRSGNTIYF.

The rearrangement links TRBV11-2 to TRBJ1-1; D unclear. The CDR3 runs to 13 residues. Germline CDR1 reads SGHAT; CDR2 reads FQNNGV. The V end lost 4 bases, the J end lost 4 bases, and 10 bases lay between the germline ends. In nucleotides, the CDR3 is TGTGCCAGCAGCTCCCTGCTCGGCACTGAAGCTTTCTTT. Encoded protein: CASSSLLGTEAFF.

V and J are TRBV19 and TRBJ1-5; D is ambiguous. The V end was cut by 3 bases, the J end by 2 bases, with 14 bases between. Germline V gene lookup returns CDR1 LNHDA and CDR2 SQIVND (reference sequence). The CDR3 consists of 16 residues. The CDR3 loop reads CASSIQRGDGNQPQHF. DNA for the CDR3: TGTGCCAGTAGTATCCAGCGAGGTGATGGCAATCAGCCCCAGCATTTT.

The chain carries TRBV6-2 or TRBV6-3 and TRBJ1-5; D uncertain. The CDR3 loop spans 14 amino acids. Germline V gene lookup returns CDR1 MNHEY and CDR2 SVGEGT. V lost 2 bases and J 6 bases, leaving 11 bases between the germline ends. The CDR3 DNA reads TGTGCCAGCAGTTACCCCCCATCTGGTCAGCCCCAGCATTTT. Translation: CASSYPPSGQPQHF.

The V call is TRBV4-1, the J call TRBJ2-3; 11 bases match TRBD2. Trimming cost V 1 base and J 1 base; bases outside gene matches: 7. The CDR3 sequence is 18 residues long. Germline CDR1 is MGHRA and CDR2 is YSYEKL. The CDR3 region is CASSQALLLAGGTDTQYF. In nucleotides, the CDR3 is TGCGCCAGCAGCCAAGCCCTCCTACTAGCGGGGGGCACAGATACGCAGTATTTT.

The chain uses TRBV10-3 and TRBJ1-1; maybe TRBD1 (6 bases). Germline values: CDR1 ENHRY, CDR2 SYGVKD. This CDR3 has 15 residues. Trimming removed 8 bases from V and 1 base from J, with 17 bases in between. This CDR3 is CAIRERQEENTEAFF. The CDR3 DNA reads as TGTGCCATCCGGGAAAGACAGGAAGAGAACACTGAAGCTTTCTTT.

V gene TRBV6-5 combines with J gene TRBJ1-5; TRBD1 matches 12 bases. Germline CDR1 MNHEY, CDR2 SVGAGI. With V trimmed by 5 bases and J by 6 bases, 5 bases remained unmatched. The CDR3 runs 15 residues. The chain's CDR3 is CASSTGTGGVQPQHF. DNA for the CDR3: TGTGCCAGCAGTACCGGGACAGGGGGCGTTCAGCCCCAGCATTTT.